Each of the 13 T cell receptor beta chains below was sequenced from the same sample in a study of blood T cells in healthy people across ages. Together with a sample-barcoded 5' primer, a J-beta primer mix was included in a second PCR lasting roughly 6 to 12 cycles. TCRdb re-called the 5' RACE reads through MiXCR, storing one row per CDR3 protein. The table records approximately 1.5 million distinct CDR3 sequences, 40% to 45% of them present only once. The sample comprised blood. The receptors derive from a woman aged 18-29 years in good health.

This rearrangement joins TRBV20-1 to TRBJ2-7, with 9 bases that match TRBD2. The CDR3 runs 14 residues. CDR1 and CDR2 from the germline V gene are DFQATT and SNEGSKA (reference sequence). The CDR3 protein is CRDRVAGEAFEQYF. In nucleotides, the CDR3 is TGCAGGGATAGAGTAGCGGGAGAGGCCTTCGAGCAGTACTTC.

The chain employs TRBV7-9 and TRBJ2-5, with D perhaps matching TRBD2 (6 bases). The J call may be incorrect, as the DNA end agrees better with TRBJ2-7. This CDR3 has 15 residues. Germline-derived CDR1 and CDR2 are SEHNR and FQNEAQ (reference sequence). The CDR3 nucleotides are TGTGCCAGCAGCTTGGACGGGACGGGGGTCCACGAGCAGTACTTC. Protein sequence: CASSLDGTGVHEQYF.

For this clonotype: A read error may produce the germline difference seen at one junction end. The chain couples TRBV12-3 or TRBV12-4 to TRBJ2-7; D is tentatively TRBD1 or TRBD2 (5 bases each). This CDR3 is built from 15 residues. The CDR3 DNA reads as TGTGTCAGCAGTTTGCAGGGAAGGAGGTCCTACGAGCAGTACTTC. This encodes CVSSLQGRRSYEQYF.

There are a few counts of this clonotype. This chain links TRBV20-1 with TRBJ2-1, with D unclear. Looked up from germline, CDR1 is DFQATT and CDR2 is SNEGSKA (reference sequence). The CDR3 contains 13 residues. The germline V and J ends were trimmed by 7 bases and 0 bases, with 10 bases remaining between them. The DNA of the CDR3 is TGCAGTGAGGGCCCAAGCTCCTACAATGAGCAGTTCTTC. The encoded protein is CSEGPSSYNEQFF.

The CDR3 reads CASLSLAGATNTGELFF. The CDR3, as DNA: TGTGCCAGCCTGTCCTTAGCGGGAGCGACTAACACCGGGGAGCTGTTTTTT. The chain has TRBV6-1 and TRBJ2-2, with 9 bases matching TRBD2. Germline V gene lookup returns CDR1 MNHNS and CDR2 SASEGT. J gave up 2 bases and V 8 bases, and 12 bases lay outside the gene matches. CDR3 length equals 17 residues.

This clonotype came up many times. The CDR3 DNA is TGTGCCAGCGGGTCCGGGGAGCTGTTTTTT. It specifies CASGSGELFF. The chain carries TRBV27 and TRBJ2-2; D not certain. V was pared by 8 bases and J by 6 bases, with 4 bases between. Per germline, CDR1 MNHEY and CDR2 SMNVEV (reference sequence). The CDR3 is 10 amino acids.

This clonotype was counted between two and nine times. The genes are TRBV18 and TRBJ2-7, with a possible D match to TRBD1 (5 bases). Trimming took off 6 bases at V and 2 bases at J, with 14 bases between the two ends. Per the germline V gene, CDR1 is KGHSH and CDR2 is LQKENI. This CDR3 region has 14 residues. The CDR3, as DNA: TGTGCCAGCTCTCCTACCCAGGGTACCTACGAGCAGTACTTC. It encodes CASSPTQGTYEQYF.

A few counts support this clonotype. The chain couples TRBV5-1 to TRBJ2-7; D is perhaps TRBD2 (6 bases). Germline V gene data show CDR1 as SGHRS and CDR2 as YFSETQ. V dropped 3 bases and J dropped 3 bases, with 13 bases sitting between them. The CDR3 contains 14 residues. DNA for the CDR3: TGCGCCAGCAGCTCAACTAGCCCCAGCTACGAGCAGTACTTC. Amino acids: CASSSTSPSYEQYF.

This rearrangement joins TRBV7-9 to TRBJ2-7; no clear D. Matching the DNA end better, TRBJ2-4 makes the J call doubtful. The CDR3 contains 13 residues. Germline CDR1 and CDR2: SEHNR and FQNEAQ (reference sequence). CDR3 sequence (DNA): TGTGCCAGTACGATCGACCCCGCGTACATTCAGTACTTC. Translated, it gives CASTIDPAYIQYF.

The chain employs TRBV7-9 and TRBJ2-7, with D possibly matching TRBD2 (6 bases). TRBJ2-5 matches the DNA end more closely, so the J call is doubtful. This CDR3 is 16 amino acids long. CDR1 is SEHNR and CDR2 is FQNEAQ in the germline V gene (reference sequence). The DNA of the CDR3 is TGTGCCAGCAGCTTGAGGCGAGCGGGCCTAGGGGAGACCCAGTACTTC. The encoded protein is CASSLRRAGLGETQYF.

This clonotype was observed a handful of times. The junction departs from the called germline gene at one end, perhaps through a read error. The CDR3 coding sequence is TGTGCCACCAAACACATTCAGTACTTC. Its translation: CATKHIQYF. This sequence joins TRBV3-1 and TRBJ2-4, with no clear D. This CDR3 has 9 amino acids. Germline CDR1 is LGHDT and CDR2 is YNNKEL (reference sequence).

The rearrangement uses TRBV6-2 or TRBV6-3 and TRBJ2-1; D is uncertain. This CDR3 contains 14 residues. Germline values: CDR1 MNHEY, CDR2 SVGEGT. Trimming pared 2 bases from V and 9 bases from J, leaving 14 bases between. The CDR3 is CASSYPTDFGEQFF. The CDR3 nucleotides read TGTGCCAGCAGTTACCCCACTGATTTTGGTGAGCAGTTCTTC.

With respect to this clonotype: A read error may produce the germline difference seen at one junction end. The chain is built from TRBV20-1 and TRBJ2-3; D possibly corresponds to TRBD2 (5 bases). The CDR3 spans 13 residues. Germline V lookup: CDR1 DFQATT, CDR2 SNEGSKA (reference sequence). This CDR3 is CSTRALGTDTQYF. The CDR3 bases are TGCAGTACTAGGGCCCTGGGGACAGATACGCAGTATTTT.